These T cell receptor beta chains were read from a single sample in a study of TIL therapy for anti-PD-1-resistant metastatic lung cancer. TCRdb's table, derived via immunoSEQ multiplex PCR, lists solely in-frame clones and lacks some. The table records more than 90,000 clones, about 71% of them present only once. The source material was tumor tissue, sampled at baseline. Source of these receptors: a person between 25 and 79 years old with non-small cell lung cancer. The CDR3 runs from the conserved cysteine through the conserved F or W. Fields, in order: clone size, V gene, J gene, D gene, CDR3 DNA, CDR3 protein. A D gene is named only where the DNA matches it firmly. Expanded clones are given a class, and other clones once, few, many or no size at all.

clone size: NA
V gene: TRBV27
J gene: TRBJ2-6
D gene: TRBD1
CDR3 DNA: TGTGCCAGCAGTCCCGGGACAGGGTACGGGGCCAACGTCCTGACTTTC
CDR3 protein: CASSPGTGYGANVLTF

clone size: NA
V gene: TRBV6-1
J gene: TRBJ2-7
D gene: TRBD2
CDR3 DNA: TGTGCCAGCAGTGAAGGGACTAGCGGGAACTACGAGCAGTACTTC
CDR3 protein: CASSEGTSGNYEQYF

clone size: few
V gene: TRBV7-6
J gene: TRBJ2-7
D gene: NA
CDR3 DNA: TGTGCCAGCAGCTTACAGGACGAGCAGTACTTC
CDR3 protein: CASSLQDEQYF

clone size: NA
V gene: TRBV5-1
J gene: TRBJ1-6
D gene: NA
CDR3 DNA: TGCGCCAGCAGCCTAGGGGGAAGGTCCTATAATTCACCCCTCCACTTT
CDR3 protein: CASSLGGRSYNSPLHF

clone size: NA
V gene: TRBV24-1
J gene: TRBJ1-3
D gene: NA
CDR3 DNA: TGTGCCACCAGTGCTAATACGGGGGCTCTCGGAAACACCATATATTTT
CDR3 protein: CATSANTGALGNTIYF

clone size: medium-sized
V gene: TRBV19
J gene: TRBJ2-3
D gene: NA
CDR3 DNA: TGTGCCAGTAGTAGGCGGGCCGGCCCCAGGGCTGATACGCAGTATTTT
CDR3 protein: CASSRRAGPRADTQYF

clone size: NA
V gene: TRBV7-2
J gene: TRBJ2-5
D gene: TRBD2
CDR3 DNA: TGTGCCAGCAGCTTAAGGGCGGGAGGGATCGAGACCCAGTACTTC
CDR3 protein: CASSLRAGGIETQYF

clone size: NA
V gene: TRBV7-9
J gene: TRBJ1-2
D gene: NA
CDR3 DNA: TGTGCCAGCAGCTTAGCCAGGTCTAACTATGGCTACACCTTC
CDR3 protein: CASSLARSNYGYTF

clone size: once
V gene: TRBV7-3
J gene: TRBJ2-5
D gene: NA
CDR3 DNA: TGTGCCAGCAGTTTTGGACAGCTCCGACAAGAGACCCAGTACTTC
CDR3 protein: CASSFGQLRQETQYF

clone size: NA
V gene: TRBV4-1
J gene: TRBJ2-1
D gene: NA
CDR3 DNA: TGCGCCAGCAGCCAAGACAGGGCCTTCTCCTACAATGAGCAGTTCTTC
CDR3 protein: CASSQDRAFSYNEQFF

clone size: NA
V gene: TRBV29-1
J gene: TRBJ2-7
D gene: NA
CDR3 DNA: TGCAGCGCCGAAGGGGGAGGACCCTACGAGCAGTACTTC
CDR3 protein: CSAEGGGPYEQYF

clone size: NA
V gene: TRBV10-3
J gene: TRBJ1-5
D gene: NA
CDR3 DNA: TGTGCCATCAGCCCAAGCGGCAATAATCAGCCCCAGCATTTT
CDR3 protein: CAISPSGNNQPQHF

clone size: NA
V gene: TRBV7-8
J gene: TRBJ2-7
D gene: TRBD1
CDR3 DNA: TGTGCCAGCAGCGTAACGGACAGGGGCCCCTACGAGCAGTACTTC
CDR3 protein: CASSVTDRGPYEQYF

clone size: NA
V gene: TRBV11-1
J gene: TRBJ2-5
D gene: NA
CDR3 DNA: TGTGCCAGCAGCTTAGAAGGTATTCCCCTAGAGACCCAGTACTTC
CDR3 protein: CASSLEGIPLETQYF

clone size: NA
V gene: TRBV30
J gene: TRBJ2-3
D gene: NA
CDR3 DNA: TGTGCCTGGAGTGTGGGATTCACTAGCACAGATACGCAGTATTTT
CDR3 protein: CAWSVGFTSTDTQYF

clone size: NA
V gene: TRBV28
J gene: TRBJ2-6
D gene: NA
CDR3 DNA: TGTGCCAGCACCGGCCGAGCAACGCCTGGGGCCAACGTCCTGACTTTC
CDR3 protein: CASTGRATPGANVLTF

clone size: NA
V gene: TRBV27
J gene: TRBJ1-3
D gene: NA
CDR3 DNA: TGTGCCAGCGGTACCACAGGGCCTTCCTCTGGAAACACCATATATTTT
CDR3 protein: CASGTTGPSSGNTIYF

clone size: NA
V gene: TRBV6-2/TRBV6-3
J gene: TRBJ1-5
D gene: NA
CDR3 DNA: TGTGCCAGCAGTCGACTTACGACGGGACAGCCCCAGCATTTT
CDR3 protein: CASSRLTTGQPQHF

clone size: once
V gene: TRBV30
J gene: TRBJ1-2
D gene: NA
CDR3 DNA: TGTGCCTGGAGTTTACGAGCTAACTATGGCTACACCTTC
CDR3 protein: CAWSLRANYGYTF

clone size: NA
V gene: TRBV14
J gene: TRBJ1-1
D gene: NA
CDR3 DNA: TGTGCCAGCAGCCAGTTACAGGGATGGAACACTGAAGCTTTCTTT
CDR3 protein: CASSQLQGWNTEAFF

clone size: few
V gene: TRBV19
J gene: TRBJ2-7
D gene: TRBD1
CDR3 DNA: TGTGCCAGTAGCCCGGGACAGTACTACGAGCAGTACTTC
CDR3 protein: CASSPGQYYEQYF

clone size: NA
V gene: TRBV5-1
J gene: TRBJ2-1
D gene: NA
CDR3 DNA: TGCGCCAGCAGCCTCCCTTTGGCGGGAAATAATGAGCAGTTCTTC
CDR3 protein: CASSLPLAGNNEQFF

clone size: NA
V gene: TRBV7-6
J gene: TRBJ2-1
D gene: TRBD2
CDR3 DNA: TGTGCCAGCAGCTCGTCAACTTATGGCGGGAGGCTGTCTGAGCAGTTCTTC
CDR3 protein: CASSSSTYGGRLSEQFF

clone size: NA
V gene: TRBV30
J gene: TRBJ2-7
D gene: NA
CDR3 DNA: TGTGCCTGGAGTGGGCCTTCTTACGGGGCCTACGAGCAGTACTTC
CDR3 protein: CAWSGPSYGAYEQYF

clone size: NA
V gene: TRBV5-1
J gene: TRBJ2-3
D gene: TRBD1
CDR3 DNA: TGCGCCAGCAGCTTAAGAGAAGGGGGCAAGAGCACAGATACGCAGTATTTT
CDR3 protein: CASSLREGGKSTDTQYF

clone size: NA
V gene: TRBV4-1
J gene: TRBJ1-6
D gene: NA
CDR3 DNA: TGCGCCAGCAGCCAAGTTGTCGGATATAATTCACCCCTCCACTTT
CDR3 protein: CASSQVVGYNSPLHF

clone size: few
V gene: TRBV7-9
J gene: TRBJ2-6
D gene: TRBD1
CDR3 DNA: TGTGCCAGCAGCCCTTGGACAGGGGGAACTGGGGCCAACGTCCTGACTTTC
CDR3 protein: CASSPWTGGTGANVLTF